This T cell receptor (beta chain) was sequenced for a study of T cells after yellow fever vaccination. From the 5' RACE reads, TCRdb called clonotypes with MiXCR, one entry per CDR3 protein. This table has some 400,000 distinct CDR3 sequences, about 6% appearing once. Germline-derived CDR1 and CDR2 are LGHNA and YSLEER. CDR3 length equals 14 residues. Deletions cut 2 bases from V and 7 bases from J, with 15 bases between. The TCR comes from a man aged 25 to 45 who received the YFV17D yellow fever vaccine. The chain links TRBV4-3 to TRBJ2-7, with D maybe TRBD1 (5 bases). The source was PBMCs, collected 5 days after the yellow fever booster vaccination. CDR3 nucleotides: TGCGCCAGCAGCCAAACCATCAGGGAAGGGGAGCAGTACTTC. It encodes CASSQTIREGEQYF.